This T cell receptor beta chain comes out of a study of CD8+ T cells in alopecia areata. Study overall: Treated patients were given oral tofacitinib, which was dosed at 5 to 10 mg twice daily.

Trimming pared 6 bases from V and 1 base from J, leaving 9 bases between. Germline-derived CDR1 and CDR2 are SNHLY and FYNNEI. CDR3 size: 13 residues. Following extraction, RNA underwent reverse transcription to cDNA, which served as the sequencing template. The repertoire was sequenced with immunoSEQ multiplex PCR; TCRdb's copy has only in-frame clones and lacks some. The table records 250,000 to 300,000 clones, 58% of them present only once. The treatment here: oral pan-JAK inhibitor, 5-10 mg twice daily. The sequencing used CD4+ T cells sorted from blood, collected at week 24, from a patient treated with tofacitinib. The chain is built from TRBV2 and TRBJ2-5; D gene ambiguous. This receptor was obtained from a human donor with alopecia areata. CDR3 DNA: TGTGCCAGCAGAGCACAGCCCCAAGAGACCCAGTACTTC. Encoded protein: CASRAQPQETQYF. The full variable domain, its missing parts supplied by reference TRBV2 and TRBJ2-5, is EPEVTQTPSHQVTQMGQEVILRCVPISNHLYFYWYRQILGQKVEFLVSFYNNEISEKSEIFDDQFSVERPDGSNFTLKIRSTKLEDSAMYFCASRAQPQETQYFGPGTRLLVL.